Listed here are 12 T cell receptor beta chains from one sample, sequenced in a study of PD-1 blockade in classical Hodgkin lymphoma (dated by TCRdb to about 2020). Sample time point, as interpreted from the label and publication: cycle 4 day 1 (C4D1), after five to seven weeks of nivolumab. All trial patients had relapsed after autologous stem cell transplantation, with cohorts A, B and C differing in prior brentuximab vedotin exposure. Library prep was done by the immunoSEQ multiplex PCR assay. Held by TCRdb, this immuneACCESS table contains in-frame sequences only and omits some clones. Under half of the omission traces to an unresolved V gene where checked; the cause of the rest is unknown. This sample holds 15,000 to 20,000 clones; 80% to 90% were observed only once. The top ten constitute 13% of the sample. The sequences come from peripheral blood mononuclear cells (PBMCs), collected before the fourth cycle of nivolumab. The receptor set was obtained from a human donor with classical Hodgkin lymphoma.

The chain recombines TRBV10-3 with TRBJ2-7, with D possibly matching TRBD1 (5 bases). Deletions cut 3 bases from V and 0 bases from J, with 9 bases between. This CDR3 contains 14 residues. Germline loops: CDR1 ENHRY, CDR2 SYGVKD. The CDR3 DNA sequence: TGTGCCATCAGTGACAGGGCTAGCTCCTACGAGCAGTACTTC. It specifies CAISDRASSYEQYF.

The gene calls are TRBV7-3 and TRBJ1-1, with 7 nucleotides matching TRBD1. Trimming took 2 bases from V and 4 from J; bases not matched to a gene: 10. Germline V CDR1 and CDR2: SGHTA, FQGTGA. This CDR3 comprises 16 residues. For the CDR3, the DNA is TGTGCCAGCAGCTTAGCGACAGGGTCAGTTGGCACTGAAGCTTTCTTT. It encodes CASSLATGSVGTEAFF.

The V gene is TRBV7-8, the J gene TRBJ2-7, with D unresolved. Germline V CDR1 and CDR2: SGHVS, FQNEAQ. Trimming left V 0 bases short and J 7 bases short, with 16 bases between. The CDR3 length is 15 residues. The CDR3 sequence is CASSLASQMLGEQYF. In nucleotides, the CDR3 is TGTGCCAGCAGCTTAGCGTCACAGATGCTGGGGGAGCAGTACTTC.

CDR3 nucleotides: TGTGCCAGCAGCTTAGGTGGGGGGGCTTGGGAGCAGTACTTC. It translates to CASSLGGGAWEQYF. The chain couples TRBV5-6 to TRBJ2-7; weak D call: TRBD2 (7 bases). Trimming stripped 2 bases from V and 7 bases from J, with 16 bases between. Per the germline V gene, CDR1 is SGHDT and CDR2 is YYEEEE. The CDR3 runs to 14 residues.

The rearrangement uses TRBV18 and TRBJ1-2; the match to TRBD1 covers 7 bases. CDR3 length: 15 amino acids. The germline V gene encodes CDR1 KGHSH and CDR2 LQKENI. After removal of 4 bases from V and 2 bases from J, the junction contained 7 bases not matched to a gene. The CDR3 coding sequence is TGTGCCAGCTCACAAACGACAGGGCCAAACTATGGCTACACCTTC. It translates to CASSQTTGPNYGYTF.

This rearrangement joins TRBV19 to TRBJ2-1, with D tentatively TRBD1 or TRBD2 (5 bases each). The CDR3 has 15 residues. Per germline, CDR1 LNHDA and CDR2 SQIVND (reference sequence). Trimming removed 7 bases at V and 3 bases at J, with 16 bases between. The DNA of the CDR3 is TGTGCCAGTACTCCCGATGGGACGGTCTACAATGAGCAGTTCTTC. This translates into CASTPDGTVYNEQFF.

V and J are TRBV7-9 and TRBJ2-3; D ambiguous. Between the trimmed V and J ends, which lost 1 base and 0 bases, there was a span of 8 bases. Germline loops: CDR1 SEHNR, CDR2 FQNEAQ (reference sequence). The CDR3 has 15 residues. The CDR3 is CASSLGPASTDTQYF. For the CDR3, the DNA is TGTGCCAGCAGCTTAGGCCCCGCTAGCACAGATACGCAGTATTTT.

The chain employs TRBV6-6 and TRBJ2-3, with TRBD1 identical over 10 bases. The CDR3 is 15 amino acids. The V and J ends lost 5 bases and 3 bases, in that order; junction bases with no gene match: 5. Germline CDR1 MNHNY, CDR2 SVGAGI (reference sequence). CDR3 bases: TGTGCCAGCAGTAACCTGGGACAGGGGACAGATACGCAGTATTTT. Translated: CASSNLGQGTDTQYF.

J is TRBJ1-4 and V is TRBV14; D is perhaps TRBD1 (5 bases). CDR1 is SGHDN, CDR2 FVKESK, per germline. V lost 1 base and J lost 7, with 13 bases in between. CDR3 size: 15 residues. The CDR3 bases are TGTGCCAGCAGCCAAGCGGGACGGAAACTTGAAAAACTGTTTTTT. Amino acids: CASSQAGRKLEKLFF.

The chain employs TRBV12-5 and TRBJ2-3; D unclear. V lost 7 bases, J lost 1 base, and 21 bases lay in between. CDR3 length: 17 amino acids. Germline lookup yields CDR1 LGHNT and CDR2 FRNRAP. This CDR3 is CASAPGQGSRGTDTQYF. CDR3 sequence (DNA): TGTGCTAGTGCCCCCGGCCAAGGTTCTCGTGGCACAGATACGCAGTATTTT. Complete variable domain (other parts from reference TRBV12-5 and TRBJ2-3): DARVTQTPRHKVTEMGQEVTMRCQPILGHNTVFWYRQTMMQGLELLAYFRNRAPLDDSGMPKDRFSAEMPDATLATLKIQPSEPRDSAVYFCASAPGQGSRGTDTQYFGPGTRLTVL.

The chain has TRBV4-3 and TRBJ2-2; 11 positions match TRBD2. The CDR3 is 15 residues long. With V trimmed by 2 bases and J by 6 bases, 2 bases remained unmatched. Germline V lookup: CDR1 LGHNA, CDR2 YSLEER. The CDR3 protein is CASSQIAGGPGELFF. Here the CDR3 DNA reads TGCGCCAGCAGCCAAATAGCGGGGGGGCCCGGGGAGCTGTTTTTT.

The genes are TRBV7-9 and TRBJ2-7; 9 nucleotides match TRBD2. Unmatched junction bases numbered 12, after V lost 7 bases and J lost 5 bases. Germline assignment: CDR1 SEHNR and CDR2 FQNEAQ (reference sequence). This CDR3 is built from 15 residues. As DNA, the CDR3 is TGTGCCAGCACCCGGTCAGGGACTAGCCCTAACGAGCAGTACTTC. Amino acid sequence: CASTRSGTSPNEQYF.